This T cell receptor beta chain was retrieved from a study of CD8+CD57+ T cells in acquired aplastic anemia. Study-level results: Patients shared under 30 CD8+ CDR3 sequences with controls.

Whoever was chosen for sequencing had shown CD8+CD57+ cell expansion by flow cytometry. This CDR3 comprises 16 residues. CDR1 is MGHRA and CDR2 is YSYEKL in the germline V gene. Trimming took 1 base from V and 5 from J, leaving 12 bases between them. This clonotype was detected many times. What it recognizes is unknown. Profiles of TCR beta VDJ and CDR3 were generated from a genomic DNA template. TCRdb re-analysed the reads in MiXCR, keeping a single row per CDR3 protein. The profile shows around 200,000 distinct CDR3 sequences, 65% of them singletons. The TCR was taken from a human donor with aplastic anemia. The chain has TRBV4-1 and TRBJ1-6; possible D gene TRBD1, 5 bases. The sequenced sample was sorted CD4+, CD8+, or CD8+CD57+ T cells (not recorded which) from PBMCs. The CDR3 nucleotides read TGCGCCAGCAGCCAAGGGGGGGACCCAGATAATTCACCCCTCCACTTT. It codes for CASSQGGDPDNSPLHF.